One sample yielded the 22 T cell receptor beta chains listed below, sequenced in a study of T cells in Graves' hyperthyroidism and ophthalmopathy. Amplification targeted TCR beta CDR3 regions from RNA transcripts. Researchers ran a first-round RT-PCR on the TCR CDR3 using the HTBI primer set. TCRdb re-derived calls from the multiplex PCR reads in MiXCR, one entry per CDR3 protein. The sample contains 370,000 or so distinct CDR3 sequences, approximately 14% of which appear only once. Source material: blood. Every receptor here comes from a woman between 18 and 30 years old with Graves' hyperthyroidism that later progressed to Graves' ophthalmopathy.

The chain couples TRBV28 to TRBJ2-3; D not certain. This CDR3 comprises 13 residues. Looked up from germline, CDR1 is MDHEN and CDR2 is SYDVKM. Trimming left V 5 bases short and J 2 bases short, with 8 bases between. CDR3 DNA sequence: TGTGCCAGCAGTCTGGCGATCACAGATACGCAGTATTTT. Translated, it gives CASSLAITDTQYF.

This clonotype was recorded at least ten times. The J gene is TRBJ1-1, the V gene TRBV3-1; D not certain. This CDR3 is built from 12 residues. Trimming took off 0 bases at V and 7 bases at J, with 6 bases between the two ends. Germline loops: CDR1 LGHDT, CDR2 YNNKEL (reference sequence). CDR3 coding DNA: TGTGCCAGCAGCCAAGATTTACTTGAAGCTTTCTTT. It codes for CASSQDLLEAFF. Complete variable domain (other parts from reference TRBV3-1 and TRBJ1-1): DTAVSQTPKYLVTQMGNDKSIKCEQNLGHDTMYWYKQDSKKFLKIMFSYNNKELIINETVPNRFSPKSPDKAHLNLHINSLELGDSAVYFCASSQDLLEAFFGQGTRLTVV.

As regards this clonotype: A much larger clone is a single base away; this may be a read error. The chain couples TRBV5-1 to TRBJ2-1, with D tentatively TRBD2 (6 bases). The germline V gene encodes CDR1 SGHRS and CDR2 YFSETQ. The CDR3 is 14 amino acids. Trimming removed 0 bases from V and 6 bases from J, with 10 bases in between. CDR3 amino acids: CASSLANGGNEQFF. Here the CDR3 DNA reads TGCGCCAGCAGCTTGGCGAACGGGGGCAATGAGCAGTTCTTC.

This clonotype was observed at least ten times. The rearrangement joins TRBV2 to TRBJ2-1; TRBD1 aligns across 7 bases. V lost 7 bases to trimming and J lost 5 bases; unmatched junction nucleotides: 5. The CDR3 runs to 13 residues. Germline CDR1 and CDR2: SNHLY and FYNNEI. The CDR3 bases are TGTGCCAGCACCCGGGACAGAAACAATGAGCAGTTCTTC. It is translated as CASTRDRNNEQFF.

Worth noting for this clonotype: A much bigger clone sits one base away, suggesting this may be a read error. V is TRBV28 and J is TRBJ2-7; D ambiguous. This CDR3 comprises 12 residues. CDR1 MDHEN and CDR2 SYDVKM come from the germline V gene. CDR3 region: CASSPWSGEQSF. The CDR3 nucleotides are TGTGCCAGCAGTCCCTGGTCGGGCGAGCAGTCCTTC.

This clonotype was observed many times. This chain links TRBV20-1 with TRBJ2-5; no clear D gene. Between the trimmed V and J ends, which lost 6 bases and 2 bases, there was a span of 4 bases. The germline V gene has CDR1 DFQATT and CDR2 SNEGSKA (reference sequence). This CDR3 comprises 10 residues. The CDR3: CSAAQETQYF. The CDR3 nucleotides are TGCAGTGCAGCTCAAGAGACCCAGTACTTC.

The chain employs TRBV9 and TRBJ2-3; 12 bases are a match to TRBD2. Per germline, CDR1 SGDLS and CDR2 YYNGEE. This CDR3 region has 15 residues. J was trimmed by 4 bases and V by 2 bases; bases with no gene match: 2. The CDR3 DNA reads TGTGCCAGCAGCGTGACTAGCGGGAGATCAGATACGCAGTATTTT. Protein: CASSVTSGRSDTQYF.

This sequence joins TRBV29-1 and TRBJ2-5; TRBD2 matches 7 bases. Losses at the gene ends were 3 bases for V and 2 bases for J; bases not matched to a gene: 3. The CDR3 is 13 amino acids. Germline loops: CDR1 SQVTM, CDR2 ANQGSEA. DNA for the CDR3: TGCAGCGTTGAGGGGAGGGTTCAAGAGACCCAGTACTTC. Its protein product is CSVEGRVQETQYF. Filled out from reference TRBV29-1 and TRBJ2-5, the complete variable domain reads SAVISQKPSRDICQRGTSLTIQCQVDSQVTMMFWYRQQPGQSLTLIATANQGSEATYESGFVIDKFPISRPNLTFSTLTVSNMSPEDSSIYLCSVEGRVQETQYFGPGTRLLVL.

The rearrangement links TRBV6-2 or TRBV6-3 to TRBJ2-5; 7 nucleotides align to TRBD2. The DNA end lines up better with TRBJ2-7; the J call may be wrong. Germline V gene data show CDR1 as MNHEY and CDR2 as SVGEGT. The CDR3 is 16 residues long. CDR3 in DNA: TGTGCCAGCAGTTACTGGGATCGCGGGAGTATTTACGAGCAGTACTTC. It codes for CASSYWDRGSIYEQYF.

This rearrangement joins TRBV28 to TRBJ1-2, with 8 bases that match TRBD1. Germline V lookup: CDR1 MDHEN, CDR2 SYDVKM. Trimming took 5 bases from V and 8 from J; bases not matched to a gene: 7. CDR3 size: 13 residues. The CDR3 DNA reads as TGTGCCAGCAGTGTTCGGACAGGGAGCGGCTACACCTTC. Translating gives CASSVRTGSGYTF.

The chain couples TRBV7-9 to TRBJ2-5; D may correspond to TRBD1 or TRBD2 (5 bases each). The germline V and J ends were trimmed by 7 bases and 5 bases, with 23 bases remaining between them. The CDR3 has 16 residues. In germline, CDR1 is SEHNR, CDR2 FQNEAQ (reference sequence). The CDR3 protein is CASTLVGRRGLETQYF. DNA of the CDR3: TGTGCCAGCACCTTGGTGGGACGTCGTGGCCTGGAGACCCAGTACTTC. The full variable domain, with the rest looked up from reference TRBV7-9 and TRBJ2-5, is DTGVSQNPRHKITKRGQNVTFRCDPISEHNRLYWYRQTLGQGPEFLTYFQNEAQLEKSRLLSDRFSAERPKGSFSTLEIQRTEQGDSAMYLCASTLVGRRGLETQYFGPGTRLLVL.

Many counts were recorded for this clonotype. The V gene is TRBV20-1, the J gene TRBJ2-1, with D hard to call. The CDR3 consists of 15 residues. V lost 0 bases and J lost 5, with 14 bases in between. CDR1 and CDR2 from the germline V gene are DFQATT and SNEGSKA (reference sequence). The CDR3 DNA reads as TGCAGTGCTAGAGATCTACTGGCGCCCAACAATGAGCAGTTCTTC. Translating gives CSARDLLAPNNEQFF.

This chain's CDR3 is CASSLLGEGNTGELFF. CDR3 coding DNA: TGTGCCAGCAGTTTATTAGGGGAGGGGAACACCGGGGAGCTGTTTTTT. V and J are TRBV28 and TRBJ2-2, with 7 bases matching TRBD2. Germline V CDR1 and CDR2: MDHEN, SYDVKM. The CDR3 is made up of 16 amino acids. Trimming cost V 1 base and J 1 base; bases outside gene matches: 3. The whole variable domain, remainder taken from reference TRBV28 and TRBJ2-2, is DVKVTQSSRYLVKRTGEKVFLECVQDMDHENMFWYRQDPGLGLRLIYFSYDVKMKEKGDIPEGYSVSREKKERFSLILESASTNQTSMYLCASSLLGEGNTGELFFGEGSRLTVL.

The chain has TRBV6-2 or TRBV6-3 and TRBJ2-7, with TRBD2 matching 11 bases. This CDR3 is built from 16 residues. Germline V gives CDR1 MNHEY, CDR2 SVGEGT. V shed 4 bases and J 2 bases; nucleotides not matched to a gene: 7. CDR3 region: CASSFSSSGRPYEQYF. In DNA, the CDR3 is TGTGCCAGCAGTTTCTCTTCTAGCGGGAGGCCCTACGAGCAGTACTTC.

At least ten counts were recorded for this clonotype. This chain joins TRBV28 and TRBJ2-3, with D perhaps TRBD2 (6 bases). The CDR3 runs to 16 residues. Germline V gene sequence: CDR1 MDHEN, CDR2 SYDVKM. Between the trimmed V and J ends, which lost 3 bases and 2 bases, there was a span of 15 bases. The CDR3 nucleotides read TGTGCCAGCAGTTTTCTTGCGAGGGAGGTCACAGATACGCAGTATTTT. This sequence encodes CASSFLAREVTDTQYF.

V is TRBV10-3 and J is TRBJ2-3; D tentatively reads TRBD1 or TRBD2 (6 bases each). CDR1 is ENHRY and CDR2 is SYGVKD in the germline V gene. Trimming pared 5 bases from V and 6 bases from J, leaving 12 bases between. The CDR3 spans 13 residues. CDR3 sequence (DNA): TGTGCCATCAGTCAGGGGAGGACTGATACGCAGTATTTT. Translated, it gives CAISQGRTDTQYF.

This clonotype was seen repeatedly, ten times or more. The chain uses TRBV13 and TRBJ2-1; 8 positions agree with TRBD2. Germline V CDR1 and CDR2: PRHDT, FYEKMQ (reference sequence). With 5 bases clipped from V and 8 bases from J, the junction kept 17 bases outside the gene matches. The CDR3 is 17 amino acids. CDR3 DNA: TGTGCCAGCAGCCTAAGCCCCGGGACTAGTAGGGGGGATGAGCAGTTCTTC. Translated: CASSLSPGTSRGDEQFF.

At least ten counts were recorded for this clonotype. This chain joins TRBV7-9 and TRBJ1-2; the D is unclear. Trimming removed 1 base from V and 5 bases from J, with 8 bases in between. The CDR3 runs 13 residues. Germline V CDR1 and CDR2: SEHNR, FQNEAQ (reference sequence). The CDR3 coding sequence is TGTGCCAGCAGCTTAGACGGCATATATGGCTACACCTTC. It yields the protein CASSLDGIYGYTF.

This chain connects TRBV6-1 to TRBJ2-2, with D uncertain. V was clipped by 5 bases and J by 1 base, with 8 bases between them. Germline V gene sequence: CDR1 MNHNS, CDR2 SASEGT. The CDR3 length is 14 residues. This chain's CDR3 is CASSSTWNTGELFF. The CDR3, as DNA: TGTGCCAGCAGTTCTACTTGGAACACCGGGGAGCTGTTTTTT.

The CDR3: CASSNRRLKGRDTIYF. In DNA, the CDR3 is TGTGCCAGTAGTAATCGCCGACTCAAGGGAAGAGACACCATATATTTT. The V call is TRBV19, the J call TRBJ1-3; D gene ambiguous. Between the trimmed V and J ends, which lost 4 bases and 8 bases, there was a span of 21 bases. Germline loops: CDR1 LNHDA, CDR2 SQIVND (reference sequence). The CDR3 length is 16 residues.

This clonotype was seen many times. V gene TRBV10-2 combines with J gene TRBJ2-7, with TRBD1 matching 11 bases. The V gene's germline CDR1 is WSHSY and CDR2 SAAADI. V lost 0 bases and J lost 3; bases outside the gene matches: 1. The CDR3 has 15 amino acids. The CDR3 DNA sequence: TGCGCCAGCAGTGAGTCGGGACAGGGGGGCTACGAGCAGTACTTC. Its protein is CASSESGQGGYEQYF.

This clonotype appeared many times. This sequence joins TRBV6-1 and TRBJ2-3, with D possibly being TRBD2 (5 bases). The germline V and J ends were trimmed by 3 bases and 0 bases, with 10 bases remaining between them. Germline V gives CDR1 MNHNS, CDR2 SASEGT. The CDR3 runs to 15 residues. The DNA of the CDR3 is TGTGCCAGCAGTGACGTAGGAGGTAGCACAGATACGCAGTATTTT. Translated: CASSDVGGSTDTQYF.